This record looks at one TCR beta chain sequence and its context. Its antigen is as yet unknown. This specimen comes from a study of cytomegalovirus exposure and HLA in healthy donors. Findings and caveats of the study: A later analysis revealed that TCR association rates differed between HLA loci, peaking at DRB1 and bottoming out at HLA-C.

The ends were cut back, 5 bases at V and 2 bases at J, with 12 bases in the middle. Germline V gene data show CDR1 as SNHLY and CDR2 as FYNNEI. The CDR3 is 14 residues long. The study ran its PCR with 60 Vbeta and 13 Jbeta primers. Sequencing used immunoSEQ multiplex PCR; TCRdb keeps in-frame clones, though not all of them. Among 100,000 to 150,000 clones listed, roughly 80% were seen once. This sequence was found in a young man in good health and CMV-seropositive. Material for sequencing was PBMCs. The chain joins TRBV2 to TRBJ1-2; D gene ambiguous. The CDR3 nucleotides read TGTGCCAGCAGTATAACAGTGATGAACTATGGCTACACCTTC. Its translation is CASSITVMNYGYTF.